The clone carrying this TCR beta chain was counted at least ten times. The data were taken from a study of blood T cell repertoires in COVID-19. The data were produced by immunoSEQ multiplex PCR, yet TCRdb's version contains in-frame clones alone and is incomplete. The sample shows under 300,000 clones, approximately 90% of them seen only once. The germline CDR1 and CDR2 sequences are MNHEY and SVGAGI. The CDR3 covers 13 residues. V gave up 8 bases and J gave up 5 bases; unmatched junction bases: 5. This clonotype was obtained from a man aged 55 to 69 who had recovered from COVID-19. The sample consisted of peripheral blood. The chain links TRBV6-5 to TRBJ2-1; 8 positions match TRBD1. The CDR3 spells CASGQGANNEQFF. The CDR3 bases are TGTGCCAGCGGGCAGGGGGCGAACAATGAGCAGTTCTTC.